The table lists the clone carrying this T cell receptor beta chain with a few counts. MiXCR, run by TCRdb on the PCR reads, gives a single entry per CDR3 protein. Of around 19,000 distinct CDR3 sequences in the sample, about 46% were seen once. The source of the sample is a study of tumor-infiltrating lymphocytes in oesophageal squamous cell carcinoma. Per the germline V gene, CDR1 is LNHDA and CDR2 is SQIVND (reference sequence). The CDR3 length is 15 residues. Trimming left V 6 bases short and J 7 bases short, with 18 bases between. The chain uses TRBV19 and TRBJ1-4; D is possibly TRBD1 (5 bases). This sequence was found in a female donor with esophageal squamous cell carcinoma. Source material: normal esophageal tissue next to the tumor. As DNA, the CDR3 is TGTGCCAGTAGGAAATTGACGGTTGGGGGTGAAAAACTGTTTTTT. Protein: CASRKLTVGGEKLFF.